This is a list of T cell receptor beta chains from one sample in a study of cytomegalovirus exposure and HLA in healthy donors. Here immunoSEQ multiplex PCR was the method, and the copy in TCRdb shows in-frame clones only, minus some. The sample includes 150,000 to 200,000 clones, less than 80% of them seen just once. Sequenced input: PBMCs. The receptor source for this set is a woman aged 25 to 39 in good health and CMV-seropositive. Both conserved end residues are part of each CDR3. Fields, in order: J gene, clone size, V gene, D gene, CDR3 protein, CDR3 DNA. A D gene is named only where the DNA matches it firmly. Some rows mark clone size as missing; the rest say once, few, many or name a class of expanded clone.

TRBJ1-1 | - | TRBV12-5 | - | CATALGGQGTEAFF | TGTGCTACCGCTTTGGGGGGTCAGGGCACTGAAGCTTTCTTT
TRBJ2-7 | - | TRBV5-6 | TRBD1 | CASSTRRDSHYEQYF | TGTGCCAGCAGCACCCGCCGGGACAGTCATTACGAGCAGTACTTC
TRBJ2-3 | - | TRBV7-6 | TRBD1 | CASSLASGTGAVDTQYF | TGTGCCAGCAGCTTAGCCTCCGGGACAGGGGCCGTCGATACGCAGTATTTT
TRBJ1-1 | - | TRBV5-4 | TRBD1 | CASSPGQGYTEAFF | TGTGCCAGCAGCCCCGGACAGGGATACACTGAAGCTTTCTTT
TRBJ2-1 | - | TRBV6-6 | TRBD1 | CAIATGDSYNEQFF | TGTGCCATCGCAACAGGGGACTCCTACAATGAGCAGTTCTTC
TRBJ2-2 | - | TRBV11-3 | - | CASSPPDGGTGELFF | TGTGCCAGCAGCCCCCCCGACGGGGGCACCGGGGAGCTGTTTTTT
TRBJ1-1 | once | TRBV4-2 | - | CASSQEQGFDTEAFF | TGTGCCAGCAGCCAAGAGCAGGGATTTGACACTGAAGCTTTCTTT
TRBJ2-1 | - | TRBV13 | - | CASSLPPPSINYNEQFF | TGTGCCAGCAGCCTCCCCCCCCCTAGTATCAACTACAATGAGCAGTTCTTC
TRBJ2-7 | - | TRBV4-1 | TRBD1 | CASSRTTGGFYEQYF | TGCGCCAGCAGTCGGACGACAGGGGGCTTCTACGAGCAGTACTTC
TRBJ2-3 | - | TRBV7-9 | - | CASSFQGVRDTQYF | TGTGCCAGCAGTTTCCAGGGTGTGAGAGATACGCAGTATTTT
TRBJ1-2 | - | TRBV15 | - | CATSLDRDYGYTF | TGTGCCACCAGCCTTGACAGAGACTATGGCTACACCTTC